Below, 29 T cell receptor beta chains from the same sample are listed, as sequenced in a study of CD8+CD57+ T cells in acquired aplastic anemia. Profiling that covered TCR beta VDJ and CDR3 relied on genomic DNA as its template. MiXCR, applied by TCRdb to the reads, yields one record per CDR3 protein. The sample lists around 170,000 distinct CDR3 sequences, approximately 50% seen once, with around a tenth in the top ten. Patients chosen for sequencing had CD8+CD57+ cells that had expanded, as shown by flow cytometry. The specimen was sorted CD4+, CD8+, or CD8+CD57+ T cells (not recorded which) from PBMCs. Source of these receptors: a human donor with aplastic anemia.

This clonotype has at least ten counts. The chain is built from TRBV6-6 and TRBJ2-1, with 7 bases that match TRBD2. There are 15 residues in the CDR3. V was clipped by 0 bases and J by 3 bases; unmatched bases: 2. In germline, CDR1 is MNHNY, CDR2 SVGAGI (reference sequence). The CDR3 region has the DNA TGTGCCAGCAGTTACTCGGCGGGAGACTACAATGAGCAGTTCTTC. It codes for CASSYSAGDYNEQFF.

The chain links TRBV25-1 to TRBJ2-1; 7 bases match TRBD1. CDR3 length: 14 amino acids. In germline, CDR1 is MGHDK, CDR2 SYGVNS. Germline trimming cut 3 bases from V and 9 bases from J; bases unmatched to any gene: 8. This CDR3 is CASSDPTGTSEQFF. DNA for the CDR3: TGTGCCAGCAGTGACCCGACAGGGACGAGTGAGCAGTTCTTC.

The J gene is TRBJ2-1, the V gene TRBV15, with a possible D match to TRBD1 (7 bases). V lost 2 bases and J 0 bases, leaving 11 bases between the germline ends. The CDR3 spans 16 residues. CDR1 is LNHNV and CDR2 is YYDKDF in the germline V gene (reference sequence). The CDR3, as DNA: TGTGCCACCAGCAGAACTCAGGGGGGCTCCTACAATGAGCAGTTCTTC. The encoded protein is CATSRTQGGSYNEQFF.

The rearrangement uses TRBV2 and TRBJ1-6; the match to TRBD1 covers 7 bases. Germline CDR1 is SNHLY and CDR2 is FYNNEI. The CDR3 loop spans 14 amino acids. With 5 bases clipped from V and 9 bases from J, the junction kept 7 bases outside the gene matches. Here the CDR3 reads CASSKTGVASPLHF. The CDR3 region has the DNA TGTGCCAGCAGTAAAACAGGGGTGGCTTCACCCCTCCACTTT.

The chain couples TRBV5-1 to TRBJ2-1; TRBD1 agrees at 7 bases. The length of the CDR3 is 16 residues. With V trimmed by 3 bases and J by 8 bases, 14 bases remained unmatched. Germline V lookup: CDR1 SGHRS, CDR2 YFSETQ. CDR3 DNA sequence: TGCGCCAGCAGCTCACAGGGGTTTGTGCCTCGGGATGAGCAGTTCTTC. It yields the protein CASSSQGFVPRDEQFF.

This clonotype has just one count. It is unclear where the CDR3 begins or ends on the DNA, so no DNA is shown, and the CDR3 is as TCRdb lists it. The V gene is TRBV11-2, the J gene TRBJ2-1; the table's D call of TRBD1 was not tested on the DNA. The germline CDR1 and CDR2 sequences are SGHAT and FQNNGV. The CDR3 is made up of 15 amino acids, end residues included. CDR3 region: CASILGAGQGYEQFF.

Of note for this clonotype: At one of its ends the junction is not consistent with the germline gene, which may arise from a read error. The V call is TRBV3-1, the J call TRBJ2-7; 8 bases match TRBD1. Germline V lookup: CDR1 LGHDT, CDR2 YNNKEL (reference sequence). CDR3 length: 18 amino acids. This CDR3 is CARSQVRLGQGPSYEQYF. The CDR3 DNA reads TGTGCCCGCAGCCAAGTCCGCCTCGGACAGGGACCCTCCTACGAGCAGTACTTC.

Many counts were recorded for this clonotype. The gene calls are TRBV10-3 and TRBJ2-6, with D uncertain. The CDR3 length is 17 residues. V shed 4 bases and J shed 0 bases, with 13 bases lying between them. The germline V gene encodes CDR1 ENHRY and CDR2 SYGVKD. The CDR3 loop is CAISGDGVSSGANVLTF. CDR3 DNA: TGTGCCATCAGTGGGGATGGAGTGAGCTCTGGGGCCAACGTCCTGACTTTC.

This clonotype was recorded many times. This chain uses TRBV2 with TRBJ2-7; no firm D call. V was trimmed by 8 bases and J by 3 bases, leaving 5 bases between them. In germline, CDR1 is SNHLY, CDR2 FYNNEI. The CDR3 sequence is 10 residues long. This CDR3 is CASQNYEQYF. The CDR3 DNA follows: TGTGCCAGCCAGAACTACGAGCAGTACTTC.

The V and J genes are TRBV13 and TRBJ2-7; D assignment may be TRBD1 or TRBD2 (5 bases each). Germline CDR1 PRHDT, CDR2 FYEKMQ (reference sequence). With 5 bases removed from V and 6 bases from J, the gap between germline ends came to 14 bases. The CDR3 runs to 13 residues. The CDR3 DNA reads TGTGCCAGCAGCCCTGGGGGAACTGTCGAGCAGTACTTC. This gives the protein CASSPGGTVEQYF.

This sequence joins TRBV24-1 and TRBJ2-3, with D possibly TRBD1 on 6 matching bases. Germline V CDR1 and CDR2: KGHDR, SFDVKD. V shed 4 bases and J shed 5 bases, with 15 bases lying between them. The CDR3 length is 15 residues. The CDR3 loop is CATSDQGTTGDTQYF. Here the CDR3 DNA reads TGTGCCACCAGTGACCAGGGGACAACGGGAGATACGCAGTATTTT.

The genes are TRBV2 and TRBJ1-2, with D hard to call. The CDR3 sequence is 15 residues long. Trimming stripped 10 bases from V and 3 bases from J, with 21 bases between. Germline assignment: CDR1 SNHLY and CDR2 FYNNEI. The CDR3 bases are TGTGCCAACACCCGCACCCTGACTACGGACTATGGCTACACCTTC. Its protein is CANTRTLTTDYGYTF.

CDR3 in DNA: TGCGCCAGCAGCCAAGTAATCATTTTCAGGGGGTCTAACTATGGCTACACCTTC. It yields the protein CASSQVIIFRGSNYGYTF. The rearrangement joins TRBV4-1 to TRBJ1-2, with TRBD1 matching over 7 bases. Germline V gene data show CDR1 as MGHRA and CDR2 as YSYEKL. V dropped 1 base and J dropped 0; count of bases not matched to a gene: 11. There are 18 residues in the CDR3.

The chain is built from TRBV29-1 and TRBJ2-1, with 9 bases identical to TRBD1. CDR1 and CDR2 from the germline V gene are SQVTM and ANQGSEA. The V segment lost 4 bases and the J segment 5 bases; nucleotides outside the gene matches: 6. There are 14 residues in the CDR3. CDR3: CSVAGQGSNNEQFF. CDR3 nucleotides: TGCAGCGTTGCAGGACAGGGGAGCAACAATGAGCAGTTCTTC.

The CDR3 DNA reads as TGTGCCAGCAGGCGGGGTGGGGAAGCTAACTATGGCTACACCTTC. Its translation is CASRRGGEANYGYTF. This sequence joins TRBV5-8 and TRBJ1-2; D remains ambiguous. This CDR3 spans 15 amino acids. Germline V lookup: CDR1 SGHTS, CDR2 YDEGEE. Deletions cut 5 bases from V and 0 bases from J, with 14 bases between.

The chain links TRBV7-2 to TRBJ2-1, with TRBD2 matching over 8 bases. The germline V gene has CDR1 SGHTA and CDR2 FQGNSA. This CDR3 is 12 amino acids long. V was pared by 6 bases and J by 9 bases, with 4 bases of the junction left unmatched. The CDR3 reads CASRAAGVEQFF. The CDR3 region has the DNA TGTGCCAGCAGAGCAGCGGGAGTTGAGCAGTTCTTC.

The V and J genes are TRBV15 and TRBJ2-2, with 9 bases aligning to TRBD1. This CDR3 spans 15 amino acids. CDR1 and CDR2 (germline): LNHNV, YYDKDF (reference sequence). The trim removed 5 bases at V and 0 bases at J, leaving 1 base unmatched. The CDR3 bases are TGTGCCACCAGCCGGACAGGGGCGAACACCGGGGAGCTGTTTTTT. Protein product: CATSRTGANTGELFF. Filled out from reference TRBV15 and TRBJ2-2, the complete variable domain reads DAMVIQNPRYQVTQFGKPVTLSCSQTLNHNVMYWYQQKSSQAPKLLFHYYDKDFNNEADTPDNFQSRRPNTSFCFLDIRSPGLGDTAMYLCATSRTGANTGELFFGEGSRLTVL.

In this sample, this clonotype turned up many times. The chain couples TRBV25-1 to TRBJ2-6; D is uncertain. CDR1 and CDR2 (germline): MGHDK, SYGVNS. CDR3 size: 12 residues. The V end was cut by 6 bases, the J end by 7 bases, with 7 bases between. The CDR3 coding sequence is TGTGCCAGCAGAGAAGGAGCCAACGTCCTGACTTTC. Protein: CASREGANVLTF.

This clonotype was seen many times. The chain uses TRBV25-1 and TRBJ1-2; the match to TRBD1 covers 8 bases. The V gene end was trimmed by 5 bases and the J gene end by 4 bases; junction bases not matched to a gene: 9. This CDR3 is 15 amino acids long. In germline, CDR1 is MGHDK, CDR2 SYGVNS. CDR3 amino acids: CASSPPGQGPYGYTF. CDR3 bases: TGTGCCAGCAGTCCACCCGGACAGGGACCCTATGGCTACACCTTC.

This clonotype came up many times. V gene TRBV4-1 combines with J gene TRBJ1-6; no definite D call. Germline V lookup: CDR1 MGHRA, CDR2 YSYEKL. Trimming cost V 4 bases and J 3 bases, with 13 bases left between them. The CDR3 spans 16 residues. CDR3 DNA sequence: TGCGCCAGCAGCCTCCCCTCGCCGTTCTATAATTCACCCCTCCACTTT. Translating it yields CASSLPSPFYNSPLHF.

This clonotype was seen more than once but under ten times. CDR3 sequence: CAIRDQRNTEAFF. The CDR3, as DNA: TGTGCCATCAGGGACCAGAGGAACACTGAAGCTTTCTTT. The rearrangement links TRBV10-3 to TRBJ1-1; D gene ambiguous. V shed 6 bases and J shed 1 base, with 9 bases lying between them. In germline, CDR1 is ENHRY, CDR2 SYGVKD. This CDR3 region has 13 residues.

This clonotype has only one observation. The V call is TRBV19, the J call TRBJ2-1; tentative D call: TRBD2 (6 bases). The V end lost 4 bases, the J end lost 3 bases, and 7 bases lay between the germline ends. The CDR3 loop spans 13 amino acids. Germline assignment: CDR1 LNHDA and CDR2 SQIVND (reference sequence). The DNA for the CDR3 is TGTGCCAGTAGTAGGAGGGGCTACAATGAGCAGTTCTTC. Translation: CASSRRGYNEQFF.

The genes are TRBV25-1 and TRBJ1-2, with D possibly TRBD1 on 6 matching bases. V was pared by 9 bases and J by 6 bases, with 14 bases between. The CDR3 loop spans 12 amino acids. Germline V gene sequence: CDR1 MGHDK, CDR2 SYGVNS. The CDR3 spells CASRGFKDGYTF. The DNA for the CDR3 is TGTGCCAGTAGGGGGTTCAAAGATGGCTACACCTTC.

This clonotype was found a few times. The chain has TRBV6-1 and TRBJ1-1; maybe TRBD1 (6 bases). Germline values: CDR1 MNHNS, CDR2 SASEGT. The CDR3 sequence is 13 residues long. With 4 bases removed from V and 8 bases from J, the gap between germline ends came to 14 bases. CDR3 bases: TGTGCCAGCAGTGTTTTCAGGGGCGGAGAAGCTTTCTTT. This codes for CASSVFRGGEAFF.

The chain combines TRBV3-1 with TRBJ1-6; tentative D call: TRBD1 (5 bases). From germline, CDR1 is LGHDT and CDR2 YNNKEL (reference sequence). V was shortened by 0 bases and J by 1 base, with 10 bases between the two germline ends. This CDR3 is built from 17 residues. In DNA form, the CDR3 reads TGTGCCAGCAGCCAAGATTCCGGGGGGTCCTATAATTCACCCCTCCACTTT. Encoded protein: CASSQDSGGSYNSPLHF.

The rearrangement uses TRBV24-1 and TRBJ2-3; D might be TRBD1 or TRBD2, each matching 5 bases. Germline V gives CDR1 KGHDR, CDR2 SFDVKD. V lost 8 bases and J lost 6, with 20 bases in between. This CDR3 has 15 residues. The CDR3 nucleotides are TGTGCCACCACCACGGGGACGGGAATAGGGGATACGCAGTATTTT. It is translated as CATTTGTGIGDTQYF.

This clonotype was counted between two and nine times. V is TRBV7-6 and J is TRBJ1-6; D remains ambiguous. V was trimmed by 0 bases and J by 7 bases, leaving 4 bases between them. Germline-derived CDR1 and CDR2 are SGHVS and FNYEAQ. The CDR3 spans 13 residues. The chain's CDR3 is CASSLAPNSPLHF. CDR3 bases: TGTGCCAGCAGCTTAGCGCCCAATTCACCCCTCCACTTT.

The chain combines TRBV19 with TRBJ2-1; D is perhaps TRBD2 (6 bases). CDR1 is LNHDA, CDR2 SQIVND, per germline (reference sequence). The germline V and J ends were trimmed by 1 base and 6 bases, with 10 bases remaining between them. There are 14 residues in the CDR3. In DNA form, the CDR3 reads TGTGCCAGTAGTATAGCAGGCGGGGTCAATGAGCAGTTCTTC. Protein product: CASSIAGGVNEQFF.

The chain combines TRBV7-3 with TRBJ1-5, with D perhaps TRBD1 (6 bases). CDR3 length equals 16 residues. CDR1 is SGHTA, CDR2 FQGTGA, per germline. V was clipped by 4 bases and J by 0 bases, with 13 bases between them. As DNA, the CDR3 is TGTGCCAGCAGCTGGCGGGACATCTATAGCAATCAGCCCCAGCATTTT. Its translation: CASSWRDIYSNQPQHF.